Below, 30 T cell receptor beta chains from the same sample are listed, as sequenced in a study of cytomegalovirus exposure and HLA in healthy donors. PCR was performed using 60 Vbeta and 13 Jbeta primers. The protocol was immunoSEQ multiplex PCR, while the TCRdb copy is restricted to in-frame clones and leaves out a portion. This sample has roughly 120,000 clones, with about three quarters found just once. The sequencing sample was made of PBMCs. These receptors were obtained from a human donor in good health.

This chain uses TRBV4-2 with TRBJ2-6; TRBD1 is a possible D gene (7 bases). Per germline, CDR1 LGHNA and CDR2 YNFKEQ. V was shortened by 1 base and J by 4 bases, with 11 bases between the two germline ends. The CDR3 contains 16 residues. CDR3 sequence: CASSQGRGAGANVLTF. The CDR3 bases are TGTGCCAGCAGCCAAGGCAGGGGGGCGGGGGCCAACGTCCTGACTTTC.

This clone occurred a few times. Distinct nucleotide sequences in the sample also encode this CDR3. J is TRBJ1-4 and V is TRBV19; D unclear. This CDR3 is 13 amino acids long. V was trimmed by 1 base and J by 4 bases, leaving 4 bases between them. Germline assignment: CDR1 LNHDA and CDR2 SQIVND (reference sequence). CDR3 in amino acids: CASSIGGNEKLFF. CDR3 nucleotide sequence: TGTGCCAGTAGTATAGGCGGTAATGAAAAACTGTTTTTT.

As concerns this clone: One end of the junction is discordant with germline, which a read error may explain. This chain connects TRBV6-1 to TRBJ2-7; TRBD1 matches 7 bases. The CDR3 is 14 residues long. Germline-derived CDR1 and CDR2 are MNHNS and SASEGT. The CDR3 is CASNRQGSSHEQYF. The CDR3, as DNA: TGTGCCAGCAACCGACAGGGTAGCTCCCACGAGCAGTACTTC.

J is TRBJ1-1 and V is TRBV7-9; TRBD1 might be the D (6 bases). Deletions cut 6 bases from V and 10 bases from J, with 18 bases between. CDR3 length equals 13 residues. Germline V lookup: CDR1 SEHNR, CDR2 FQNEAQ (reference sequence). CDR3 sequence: CASSLQGSDGAFF. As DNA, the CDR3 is TGTGCCAGCAGTCTACAGGGATCGGATGGAGCTTTCTTT.

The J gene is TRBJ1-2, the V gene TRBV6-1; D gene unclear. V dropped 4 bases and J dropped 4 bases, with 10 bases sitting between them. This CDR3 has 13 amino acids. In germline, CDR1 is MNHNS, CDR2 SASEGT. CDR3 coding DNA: TGTGCCAGCAGTGTACGGTCAAGCTATGGCTACACCTTC. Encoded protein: CASSVRSSYGYTF.

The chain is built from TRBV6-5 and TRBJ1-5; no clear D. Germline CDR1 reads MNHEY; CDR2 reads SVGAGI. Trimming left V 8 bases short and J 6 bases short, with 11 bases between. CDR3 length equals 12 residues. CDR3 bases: TGTGCCAGCGGAGAAGGCACTCAGCCCCAGCATTTT. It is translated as CASGEGTQPQHF.

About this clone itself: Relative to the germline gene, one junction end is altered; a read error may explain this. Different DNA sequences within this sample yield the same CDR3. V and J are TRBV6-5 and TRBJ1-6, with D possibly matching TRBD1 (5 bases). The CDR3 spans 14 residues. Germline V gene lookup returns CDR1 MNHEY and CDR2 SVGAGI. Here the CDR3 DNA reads TGTGCCAGCAGTCGATCCGGGGGAAATTCCCCCCTCCACTTT. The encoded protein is CASSRSGGNSPLHF.

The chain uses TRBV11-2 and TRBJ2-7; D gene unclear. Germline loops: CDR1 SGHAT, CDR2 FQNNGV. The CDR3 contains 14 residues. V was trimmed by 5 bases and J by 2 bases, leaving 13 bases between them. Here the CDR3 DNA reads TGTGCCAGCAGCGCTCAGTTCTCAGCCTACGAGCAGTACTTC. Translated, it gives CASSAQFSAYEQYF.

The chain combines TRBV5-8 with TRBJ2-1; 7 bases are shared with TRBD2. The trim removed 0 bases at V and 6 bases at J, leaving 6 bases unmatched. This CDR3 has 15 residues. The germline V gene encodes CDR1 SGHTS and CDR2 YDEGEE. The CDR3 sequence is CASSLEAGTPNEQFF. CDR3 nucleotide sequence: TGTGCCAGCAGCTTGGAAGCGGGGACCCCCAATGAGCAGTTCTTC.

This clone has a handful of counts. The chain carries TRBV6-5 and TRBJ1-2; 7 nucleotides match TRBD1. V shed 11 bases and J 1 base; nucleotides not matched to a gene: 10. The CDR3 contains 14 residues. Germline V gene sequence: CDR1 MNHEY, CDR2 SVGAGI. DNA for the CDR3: TGTGCCTCTGCCCGACAGGGACTTAACTATGGCTACACCTTC. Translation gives CASARQGLNYGYTF.

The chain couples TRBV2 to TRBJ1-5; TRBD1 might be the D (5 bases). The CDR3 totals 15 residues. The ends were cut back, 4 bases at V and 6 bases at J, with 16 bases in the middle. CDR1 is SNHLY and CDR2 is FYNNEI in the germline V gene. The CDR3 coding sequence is TGTGCCAGCAGTGGTCCGGCGGGGGGAGGTCAGCCCCAGCATTTT. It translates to CASSGPAGGGQPQHF.

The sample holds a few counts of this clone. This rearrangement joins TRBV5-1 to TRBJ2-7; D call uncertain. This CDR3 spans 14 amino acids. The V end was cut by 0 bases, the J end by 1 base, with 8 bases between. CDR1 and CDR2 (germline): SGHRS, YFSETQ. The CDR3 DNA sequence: TGCGCCAGCAGCTTGGACAGTTGGTCCTACGAGCAGTACTTC. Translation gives CASSLDSWSYEQYF.

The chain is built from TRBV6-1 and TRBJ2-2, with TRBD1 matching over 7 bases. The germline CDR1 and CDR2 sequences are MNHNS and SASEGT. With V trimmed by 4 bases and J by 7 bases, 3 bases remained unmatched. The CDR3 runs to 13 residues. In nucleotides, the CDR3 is TGTGCCAGCAGTGCAGGGGGATACGGGGAGCTGTTTTTT. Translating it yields CASSAGGYGELFF.

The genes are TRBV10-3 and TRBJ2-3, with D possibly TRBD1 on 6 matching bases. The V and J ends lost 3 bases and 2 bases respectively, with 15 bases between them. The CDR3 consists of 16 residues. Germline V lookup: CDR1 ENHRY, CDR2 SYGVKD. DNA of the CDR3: TGTGCCATCAGTGAAATTACAGGGCGCATCACAGATACGCAGTATTTT. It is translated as CAISEITGRITDTQYF.

The CDR3 sequence is CASSFTGMKEKLFF. CDR3 in DNA: TGTGCCAGCAGCTTTACAGGGATGAAAGAAAAACTGTTTTTT. The genes are TRBV5-6 and TRBJ1-4; possibly TRBD1 for D (6 bases). Germline-derived CDR1 and CDR2 are SGHDT and YYEEEE. This CDR3 has 14 amino acids. V was pared by 2 bases and J by 8 bases, with 13 bases between.

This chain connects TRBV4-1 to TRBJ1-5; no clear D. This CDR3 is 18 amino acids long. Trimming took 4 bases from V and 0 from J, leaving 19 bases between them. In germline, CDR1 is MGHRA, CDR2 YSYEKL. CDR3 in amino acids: CASSLHFPPIYSNQPQHF. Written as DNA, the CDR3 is TGCGCCAGCAGCCTCCATTTCCCCCCTATCTATAGCAATCAGCCCCAGCATTTT.

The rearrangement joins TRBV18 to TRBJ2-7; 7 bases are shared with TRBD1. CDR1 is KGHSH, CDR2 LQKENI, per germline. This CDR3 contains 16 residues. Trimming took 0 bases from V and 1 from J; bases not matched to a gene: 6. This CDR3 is CASSPPYRTGSYEQYF. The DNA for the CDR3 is TGTGCCAGCTCACCACCGTACCGGACAGGTTCCTACGAGCAGTACTTC.

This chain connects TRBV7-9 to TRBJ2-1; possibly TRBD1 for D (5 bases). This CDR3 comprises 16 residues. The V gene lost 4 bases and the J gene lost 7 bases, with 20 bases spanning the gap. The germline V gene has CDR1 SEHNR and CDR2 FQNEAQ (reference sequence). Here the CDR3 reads CASSSPLFGQGNEQFF. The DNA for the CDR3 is TGTGCCAGCAGCTCGCCACTATTCGGTCAGGGAAATGAGCAGTTCTTC. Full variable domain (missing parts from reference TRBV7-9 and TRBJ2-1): DTGVSQNPRHKITKRGQNVTFRCDPISEHNRLYWYRQTLGQGPEFLTYFQNEAQLEKSRLLSDRFSAERPKGSFSTLEIQRTEQGDSAMYLCASSSPLFGQGNEQFFGPGTRLTVL.

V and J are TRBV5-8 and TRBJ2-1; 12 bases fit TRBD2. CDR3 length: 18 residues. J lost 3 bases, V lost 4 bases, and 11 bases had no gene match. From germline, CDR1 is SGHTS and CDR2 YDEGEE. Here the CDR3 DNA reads TGTGCCAGCAGCGTCCGACTAGCGGGGGCTCAGCTCTACAATGAGCAGTTCTTC. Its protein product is CASSVRLAGAQLYNEQFF. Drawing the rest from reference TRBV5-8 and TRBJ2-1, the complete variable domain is EAGVTQSPTHLIKTRGQQATLRCSPISGHTSVYWYQQALGLGLQFLLWYDEGEERNRGNFPPRFSGRQFPNYSSELNVNALELEDSALYLCASSVRLAGAQLYNEQFFGPGTRLTVL.

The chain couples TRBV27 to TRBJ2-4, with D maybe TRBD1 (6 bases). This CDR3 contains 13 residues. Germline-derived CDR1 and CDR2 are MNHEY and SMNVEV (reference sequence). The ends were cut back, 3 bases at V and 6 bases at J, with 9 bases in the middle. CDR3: CASSFGRGNIQYF. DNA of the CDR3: TGTGCCAGCAGTTTCGGCAGGGGAAACATTCAGTACTTC.

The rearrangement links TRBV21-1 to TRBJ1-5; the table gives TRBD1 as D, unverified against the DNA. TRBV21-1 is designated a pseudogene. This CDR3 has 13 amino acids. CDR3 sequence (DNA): TGTGCCAGCAACGAACAGGGTAATCAGCCCCAGCATTTT. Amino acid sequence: CASNEQGNQPQHF.

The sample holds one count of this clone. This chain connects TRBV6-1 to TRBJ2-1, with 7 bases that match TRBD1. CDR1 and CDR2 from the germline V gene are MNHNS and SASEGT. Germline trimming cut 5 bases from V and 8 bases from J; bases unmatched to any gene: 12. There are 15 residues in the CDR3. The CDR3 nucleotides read TGTGCCAGCAGTTTGACCGGGACAGCCGGGGATGAGCAGTTCTTC. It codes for CASSLTGTAGDEQFF.

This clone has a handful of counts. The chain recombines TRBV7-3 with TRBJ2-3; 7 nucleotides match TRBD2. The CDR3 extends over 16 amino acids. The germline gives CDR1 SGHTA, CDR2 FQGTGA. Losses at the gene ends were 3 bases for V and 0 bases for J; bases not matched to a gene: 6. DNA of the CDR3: TGTGCCAGCAGCTTTGTGGGGGGGAAAAGCACAGATACGCAGTATTTT. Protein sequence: CASSFVGGKSTDTQYF.

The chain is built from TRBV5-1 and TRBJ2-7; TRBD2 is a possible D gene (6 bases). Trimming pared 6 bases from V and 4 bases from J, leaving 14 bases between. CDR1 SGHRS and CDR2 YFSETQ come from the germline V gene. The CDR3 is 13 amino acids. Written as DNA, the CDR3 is TGCGCCAGCAACCGCGGGGATTCTTACGAGCAGTACTTC. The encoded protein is CASNRGDSYEQYF.

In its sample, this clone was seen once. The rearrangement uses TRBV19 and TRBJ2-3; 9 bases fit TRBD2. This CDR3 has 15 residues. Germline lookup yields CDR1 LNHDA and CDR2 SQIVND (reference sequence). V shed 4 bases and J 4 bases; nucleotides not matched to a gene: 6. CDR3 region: CASSNSGGLSDTQYF. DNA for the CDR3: TGTGCCAGTAGTAATAGCGGGGGCTTGTCAGATACGCAGTATTTT.

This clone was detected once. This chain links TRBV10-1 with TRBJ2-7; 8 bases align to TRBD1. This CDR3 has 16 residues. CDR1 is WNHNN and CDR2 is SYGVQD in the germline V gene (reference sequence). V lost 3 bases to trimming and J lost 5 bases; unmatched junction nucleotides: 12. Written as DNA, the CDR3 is TGCGCCAGCAGTGAAGGTCGTGGACAGGGTATCGACGAGCAGTACTTC. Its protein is CASSEGRGQGIDEQYF.

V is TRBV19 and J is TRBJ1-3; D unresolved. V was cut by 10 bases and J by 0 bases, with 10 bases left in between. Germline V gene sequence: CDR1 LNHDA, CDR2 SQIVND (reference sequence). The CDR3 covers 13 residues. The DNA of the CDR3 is TGTGCCACAGACGGGAGCTCTGGAAACACCATATATTTT. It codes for CATDGSSGNTIYF.

CDR3 bases: TGTGCCAGCAGAGGACCAACAACAGGGGGGACTGAAGCTTTCTTT. Translating it yields CASRGPTTGGTEAFF. The chain combines TRBV6-5 with TRBJ1-1; 8 nucleotides match TRBD1. Germline V gene sequence: CDR1 MNHEY, CDR2 SVGAGI. CDR3 length: 15 residues. V shed 6 bases, J shed 5 bases, and the junction held 11 bases outside the gene matches.

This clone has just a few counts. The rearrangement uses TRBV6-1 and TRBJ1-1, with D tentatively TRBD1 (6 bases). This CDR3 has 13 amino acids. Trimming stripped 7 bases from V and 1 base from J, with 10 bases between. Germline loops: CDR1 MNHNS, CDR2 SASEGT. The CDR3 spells CASKVQGNTEAFF. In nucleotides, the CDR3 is TGTGCCAGCAAGGTACAGGGGAACACTGAAGCTTTCTTT.

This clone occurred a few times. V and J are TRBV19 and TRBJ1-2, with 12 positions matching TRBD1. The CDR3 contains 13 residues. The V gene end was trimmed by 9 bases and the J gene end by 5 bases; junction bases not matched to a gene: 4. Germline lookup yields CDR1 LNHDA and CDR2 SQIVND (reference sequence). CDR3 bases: TGTGCCAGCCGGGACAGGGGGCAATATGGCTACACCTTC. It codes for CASRDRGQYGYTF.